Detailed here is one T cell receptor (beta chain). The sample holds other DNA sequences that translate to the same CDR3. Only in-frame clones appear in the TCRdb table, and some are missing; sequencing was by immunoSEQ multiplex PCR. The sample consists of approximately 180,000 clones, about 77% of them appearing once. The sample belongs to a study of blood T cell repertoires in COVID-19. Participants were aged about 18 to 100 years, lived in around 25 US areas, and enrolled virtually. Clinical history as reported by participants underpinned cohort assignment. V lost 6 bases, J lost 7 bases, and 15 bases lay in between. There are 13 residues in the CDR3. From germline, CDR1 is MDHEN and CDR2 SYDVKM.

This chain links TRBV28 with TRBJ1-2, with TRBD1 as a possible D gene (6 bases). Sequenced: PBMCs or T cells enriched from blood (not recorded which). This clonotype was obtained from a woman aged 45-59 years with acute COVID-19. The CDR3 spells CASSLGGLFGYTF. CDR3 sequence (DNA): TGTGCCAGCAGCCTAGGGGGTTTATTTGGCTACACCTTC.